This TCR beta chain was sequenced during a study of T cells in Graves' hyperthyroidism and ophthalmopathy. V dropped 5 bases and J dropped 3; count of bases not matched to a gene: 5. The germline gives CDR1 ENHRY, CDR2 SYGVKD. The CDR3 sequence is 15 residues long. As to this clonotype: Its matching antigen is unknown.

Amplification yielded TCR beta CDR3 regions, with RNA transcripts as the source. TCR CDR3 underwent first-round RT-PCR with the HTBI primer set. Each CDR3 protein is one row after TCRdb ran MiXCR on the multiplex PCR reads. The repertoire includes some 210,000 distinct CDR3 sequences, under 20% of them detected once, and 50% sits in the top ten. Study observations and caveats: A 13 V-J signature model discriminated ophthalmopathy versus stable hyperthyroidism.

The V gene is TRBV10-3, the J gene TRBJ2-1, with TRBD2 matching over 9 bases. The sequenced material came from blood. The source is a man aged 50 to 60 with Graves' hyperthyroidism. The CDR3 coding sequence is TGTGCCATCAGTACTTCTAGCGGGAACTACAATGAGCAGTTCTTC. This codes for CAISTSSGNYNEQFF.